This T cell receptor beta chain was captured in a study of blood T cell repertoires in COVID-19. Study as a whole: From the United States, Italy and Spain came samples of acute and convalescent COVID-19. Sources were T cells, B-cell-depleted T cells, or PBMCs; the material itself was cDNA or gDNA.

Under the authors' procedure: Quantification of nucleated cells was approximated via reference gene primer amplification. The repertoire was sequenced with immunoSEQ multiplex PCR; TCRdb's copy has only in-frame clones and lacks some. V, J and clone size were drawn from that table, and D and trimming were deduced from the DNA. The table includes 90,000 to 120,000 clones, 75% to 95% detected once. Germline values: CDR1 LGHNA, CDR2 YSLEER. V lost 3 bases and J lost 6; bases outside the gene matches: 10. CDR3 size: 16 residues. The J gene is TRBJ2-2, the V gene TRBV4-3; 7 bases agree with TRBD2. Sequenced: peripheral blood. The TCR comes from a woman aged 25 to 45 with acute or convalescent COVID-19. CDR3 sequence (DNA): TGCGCCAGCAGCCAGCTTTGGGGACGGGAGGCCGGGGAGCTGTTTTTT. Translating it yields CASSQLWGREAGELFF.